This T cell receptor beta chain comes out of a study of STAT3 mutations in large granular lymphocyte leukemia (dated by TCRdb to 2018 to 2020). Some background on the complete study: In roughly half of the longitudinally sequenced T-LGLL patients, canonical activating STAT3 mutations were detected. Over half of the T-LGLL patients were given one or more immunosuppressive therapy regimens, and roughly 40% of those treated had a hematologic response. To reconstruct clonal hierarchy and dynamics, serial deep sequencing of TCRbeta CDR3 and STAT3 was performed in patients with T-cell large granular lymphocyte leukemia. Roughly 19 representative T-LGLL cases were selected from an initial cohort of some 210 LGL patients for longitudinal TCRbeta and STAT3 sequencing. A couple of patients with natural killer LGL leukemia were also sequenced longitudinally as controls within the study. On average, sequencing was done at about 4.2 time points per patient, with the number of samplings ranging from 2 to 8. Paper-wide results and their limitations: TCR clonotype switching after therapy was seen in about 30% of the 18 patients, with all newly emerging clones being STAT3 wild type. Persisting codominant clonotypes in some patients meant a small but highly pathogenic clone may have been missed. The burden of the dominant TCR clone was higher than the STAT3 mutant burden in several patients, which suggests that the STAT3 mutation arose secondarily inside a clone that had already expanded. All T-LGLL patients had at least one immunodominant TCRbeta clonotype, and roughly half had multiple immunodominant subclonotypes. Variable intervals between samplings and differing treatment regimens complicated linking therapy response to changes in TCR clonal burden. Because no samples were available when a clone first appeared, clonal expansion had to be inferred from samplings taken at other points.

TCRbeta libraries were sequenced on an Illumina MiSeq, and an average of about 40,000 productive templates per sample was obtained. Using multiplex PCR amplification, the immunoSEQ assay generated the TCRbeta CDR3 libraries. The authors processed their data as follows. Following a previously defined approach, repertoire diversity was calculated, and values close to 0 point to extremely monoclonal samples. As stored in TCRdb, this immuneACCESS dataset retains in-frame rearrangements with V and J assigned. A fraction of the clones does not appear; measured against another copy, unresolved V genes explain less than half of the discrepancy, and the remainder lacks a known reason. V, J and clone size are those of that table, while D and trimming were read from the DNA. Here the sample has 35,000 to 40,000 clones; nearly 90% occur a single time. Together, the top ten hold 0.35% to 0.5% of the sample.

The germline V gene sets CDR1 to SGHRS and CDR2 to YFSETQ. V and J lose 0 bases and 0 bases, and a span of 12 bases separates them. The CDR3 goes from the cysteine to the phenylalanine over 16 residues. The sequence is cut down to CDR3 DNA, 48 bases in frame from base 1. The same DNA, extracted from blood mononuclear cells, served for both TCR sequencing and STAT3 sequencing. Remarks on this clone: This receptor's antigen is unknown. No qualities accompany the bases; no much larger clone lies one base away.

The chain was built from TRBV5-1 and TRBJ1-1, with no D gene named confidently. Input material: PBMCs. This receptor was obtained from a human donor with T large granular lymphocyte leukemia. Some clones in this sample may be carry-over from other donors' samples. In nucleotides, the sequence is TGCGCCAGCAGCTTGGGAGACACCCACTTGAACACTGAAGCTTTCTTT. It translates to CASSLGDTHLNTEAFF.